This T cell receptor (beta chain) was observed in a study of preoperative IRX-2 immunotherapy in early breast cancer. Treatment reported: preoperative locoregional IRX-2 cytokine immunotherapy. Preoperative locoregional IRX-2 cytokine immunotherapy was tested in the phase Ib source study. The method was immunoSEQ multiplex PCR; TCRdb's version includes in-frame clones alone and lacks a portion of them. Of approximately 96,000 clones in the sample, more than 80% were seen once. From germline, CDR1 is SGHRS and CDR2 YFSETQ. There are 15 residues in the CDR3. The V gene end was trimmed by 0 bases and the J gene end by 7 bases; junction bases not matched to a gene: 6.

The clonotype comes from a human donor with breast cancer. The chain carries TRBV5-1 and TRBJ1-4; 7 bases are a match to TRBD1. Here the sequenced sample was tumor tissue, taken after IRX-2 immunotherapy. CDR3 region: CASSLADREGEKLFF. Here the CDR3 DNA reads TGCGCCAGCAGCTTGGCCGACAGGGAGGGTGAAAAACTGTTTTTT. The variable domain in full, with the rest retrieved from reference TRBV5-1 and TRBJ1-4, is KAGVTQTPRYLIKTRGQQVTLSCSPISGHRSVSWYQQTPGQGLQFLFEYFSETQRNKGNFPGRFSGRQFSNSRSEMNVSTLELGDSALYLCASSLADREGEKLFFGSGTQLSVL.